The 13 T cell receptor beta chains reported below all come from one sample, sequenced in a study of cytomegalovirus exposure and HLA in healthy donors. A multiplex PCR was run with 60 Vbeta primers and 13 Jbeta primers. Sequencing was performed with immunoSEQ multiplex PCR; in TCRdb, only in-frame clones are kept and a portion is missing. The sample yields approximately 140,000 clones, 79% seen once. Sequencing was performed on PBMCs. Every receptor here comes from a man in his fifties or sixties in good health and CMV-seropositive.

In its sample, this clone was seen a few times. V and J are TRBV15 and TRBJ2-1; 8 nucleotides line up with TRBD2. The germline CDR1 and CDR2 sequences are LNHNV and YYDKDF (reference sequence). Losses at the gene ends were 1 base for V and 7 bases for J; bases not matched to a gene: 3. This CDR3 comprises 14 residues. CDR3 bases: TGTGCCACCAGCAGAGGACTAGCGCCAAATGAGCAGTTCTTC. It specifies CATSRGLAPNEQFF. Full variable domain (missing parts from reference TRBV15 and TRBJ2-1): DAMVIQNPRYQVTQFGKPVTLSCSQTLNHNVMYWYQQKSSQAPKLLFHYYDKDFNNEADTPDNFQSRRPNTSFCFLDIRSPGLGDTAMYLCATSRGLAPNEQFFGPGTRLTVL.

V is TRBV10-3 and J is TRBJ2-3, with 12 bases that match TRBD2. The CDR3 loop spans 17 amino acids. The germline CDR1 and CDR2 sequences are ENHRY and SYGVKD. J lost 5 bases, V lost 2 bases, and 8 bases had no gene match. The CDR3: CAISERTSGIVGDTQYF. CDR3 coding DNA: TGTGCCATCAGTGAGAGGACTAGCGGGATAGTGGGAGATACGCAGTATTTT.

The chain has TRBV5-1 and TRBJ1-4; weak D call: TRBD1 (5 bases). The CDR3 runs 14 residues. CDR1 and CDR2 (germline): SGHRS, YFSETQ. Between the trimmed V and J ends, which lost 4 bases and 1 base, there was a span of 8 bases. This chain's CDR3 is CASSPTETNEKLFF. DNA of the CDR3: TGCGCCAGCAGCCCGACAGAAACTAATGAAAAACTGTTTTTT.

The J gene is TRBJ2-1, the V gene TRBV7-6, with 7 bases matching TRBD2. CDR1 and CDR2 (germline): SGHVS, FNYEAQ. The CDR3 covers 17 residues. V trimming: 5 bases; J trimming: 0 bases; junction bases outside the gene matches: 10. CDR3 coding DNA: TGTGCCAGCAGCGTAGAGCTAGCGGAAAGCTCCTACAATGAGCAGTTCTTC. It is translated as CASSVELAESSYNEQFF.

This clone came up a few times. The gene calls are TRBV19 and TRBJ2-1, with 9 bases fitting TRBD1. The CDR3 spans 13 residues. V trimming: 9 bases; J trimming: 5 bases; junction bases outside the gene matches: 5. Germline CDR1 LNHDA, CDR2 SQIVND (reference sequence). The CDR3 loop reads CASGTGWDNEQFF. CDR3 DNA: TGTGCCAGCGGGACAGGGTGGGACAATGAGCAGTTCTTC.

This chain connects TRBV5-4 to TRBJ1-2, with D perhaps matching TRBD1 (6 bases). CDR3 length equals 14 residues. Per the germline V gene, CDR1 is SGHNT and CDR2 is YYREEE (reference sequence). Trimming removed 4 bases from V and 3 bases from J, with 13 bases in between. DNA for the CDR3: TGTGCCAGCAGCCCCCCAGGGGCGCACTATGGCTACACCTTC. Translated, it gives CASSPPGAHYGYTF. The variable domain in full, with the rest retrieved from reference TRBV5-4 and TRBJ1-2, is ETGVTQSPTHLIKTRGQQVTLRCSSQSGHNTVSWYQQALGQGPQFIFQYYREEENGRGNFPPRFSGLQFPNYSSELNVNALELDDSALYLCASSPPGAHYGYTFGSGTRLTVV.

This clone occurred a few times. The chain uses TRBV29-1 and TRBJ1-5; a weak D match, TRBD1 (5 bases). The CDR3 length is 12 residues. Per germline, CDR1 SQVTM and CDR2 ANQGSEA. Deletions cut 7 bases from V and 5 bases from J, with 12 bases between. CDR3 DNA sequence: TGCAGCGCTGCAGGGTTCGATCAGCCCCAGCATTTT. It specifies CSAAGFDQPQHF.

This chain joins TRBV7-8 and TRBJ1-2; D is ambiguous. The CDR3 sequence is 14 residues long. V was pared by 2 bases and J by 7 bases, with 14 bases between. From germline, CDR1 is SGHVS and CDR2 FQNEAQ. This CDR3 reads CASSLKPNIRGYTF. The CDR3 DNA is TGTGCCAGCAGCTTAAAACCCAACATCCGTGGCTACACCTTC.

The rearrangement joins TRBV6-1 to TRBJ2-2; the D gene is possibly TRBD2 (6 bases). The V end was cut by 8 bases, the J end by 6 bases, with 19 bases between. Germline-derived CDR1 and CDR2 are MNHNS and SASEGT. This CDR3 has 15 amino acids. For the CDR3, the DNA is TGTGCCAGCCACCGGGACTTAGGAGGCGCCGGGGAGCTGTTTTTT. It translates to CASHRDLGGAGELFF.

A single count supports this clone. For the CDR3, the DNA is TGTGCCAGCAGCCCGGGACAGCAAGAGACCCAGTACTTC. As protein: CASSPGQQETQYF. The chain uses TRBV14 and TRBJ2-5, with 7 bases identical to TRBD1. V gave up 4 bases and J gave up 2 bases; unmatched junction bases: 1. This CDR3 region has 13 residues. Germline V CDR1 and CDR2: SGHDN, FVKESK.

The genes are TRBV27 and TRBJ2-7; perhaps TRBD2 as D (6 bases). Germline V lookup: CDR1 MNHEY, CDR2 SMNVEV (reference sequence). Between the trimmed V and J ends, which lost 3 bases and 2 bases, there was a span of 17 bases. The CDR3 length is 16 residues. DNA for the CDR3: TGTGCCAGCAGTTTGGCTCGGGGGAGCGGAACCTACGAGCAGTACTTC. Protein sequence: CASSLARGSGTYEQYF.

The chain couples TRBV28 to TRBJ2-7; no clear D. Trimming pared 6 bases from V and 4 bases from J, leaving 10 bases between. The germline gives CDR1 MDHEN, CDR2 SYDVKM. The CDR3 covers 12 residues. CDR3 DNA: TGTGCCAGCAGCAACGTACTGTACGAGCAGTACTTC. It encodes CASSNVLYEQYF.

The chain links TRBV11-2 to TRBJ2-5; 8 nucleotides line up with TRBD1. Germline CDR1 reads SGHAT; CDR2 reads FQNNGV. This CDR3 has 14 amino acids. After removal of 3 bases from V and 2 bases from J, the junction contained 2 bases not matched to a gene. CDR3 in DNA: TGTGCCAGCAGCTTTGGACAGGGTCAAGAGACCCAGTACTTC. This codes for CASSFGQGQETQYF.